The T cell receptor (beta chain) described here comes from a study of control samples from healthy donors and cancer patients. Per the germline V gene, CDR1 is MDHEN and CDR2 is SYDVKM. This CDR3 comprises 15 residues. With V trimmed by 3 bases and J by 4 bases, 3 bases remained unmatched. Only in-frame clones appear in the TCRdb table, and some are missing; sequencing was by immunoSEQ multiplex PCR. The sample has roughly 49,000 clones; about 90% are singletons. The chain has TRBV28 and TRBJ1-4, with 9 nucleotides matching TRBD1. The sample comprised PBMCs. The TCR was taken from a man between 45 and 60 years old with head and neck cancer. CDR3 bases: TGTGCCAGCAGTTTTTGGGGACAGGGTAATGAAAAACTGTTTTTT. It encodes CASSFWGQGNEKLFF.